The next 21 T cell receptor beta chains were all read from a single sample in a study of cytomegalovirus exposure and HLA in healthy donors. Primers: 60 Vbeta forward and 13 Jbeta reverse. Sequenced by immunoSEQ multiplex PCR; TCRdb stores in-frame clones only, minus some. The data contain roughly 73,000 clones, approximately 84% of them seen just once; the ten biggest clones take up roughly 2.6%. The source material was PBMCs. These receptors were taken from a woman aged 45-65 years in good health and CMV-seronegative.

The genes are TRBV27 and TRBJ2-7; 7 nucleotides line up with TRBD1. Germline V gene lookup returns CDR1 MNHEY and CDR2 SMNVEV (reference sequence). Germline trimming cut 6 bases from V and 2 bases from J; bases unmatched to any gene: 10. The CDR3 has 15 amino acids. CDR3 region: CASRDRDGVTYEQYF. The CDR3 nucleotides read TGTGCCAGCAGAGACAGGGATGGGGTAACCTACGAGCAGTACTTC.

V usage is TRBV6-5 and J usage is TRBJ2-7, with 10 bases aligning to TRBD1. Germline V gene lookup returns CDR1 MNHEY and CDR2 SVGAGI. V lost 5 bases to trimming and J lost 3 bases; unmatched junction nucleotides: 4. The CDR3 extends over 14 amino acids. CDR3 in DNA: TGTGCCAGCAGTGCGGGACAGGGGCTCTACGAGCAGTACTTC. Amino acid sequence: CASSAGQGLYEQYF.

The chain has TRBV7-9 and TRBJ2-5, with D uncertain. V was cut by 2 bases and J by 4 bases, with 8 bases left in between. Germline V gene lookup returns CDR1 SEHNR and CDR2 FQNEAQ (reference sequence). The CDR3 covers 13 residues. DNA for the CDR3: TGTGCCAGCAGCTTAATCGTGTCAGAGACCCAGTACTTC. This encodes CASSLIVSETQYF.

The gene calls are TRBV7-2 and TRBJ2-6; D gene uncertain. Germline V gene lookup returns CDR1 SGHTA and CDR2 FQGNSA. V lost 1 base and J 4 bases, leaving 8 bases between the germline ends. The CDR3 has 15 residues. CDR3 sequence reads: CASSLVSLGANVLTF. In DNA form, the CDR3 reads TGTGCCAGCAGCTTAGTGAGTTTGGGGGCCAACGTCCTGACTTTC. Complete variable domain (other parts from reference TRBV7-2 and TRBJ2-6): GAGVSQSPSNKVTEKGKDVELRCDPISGHTALYWYRQSLGQGLEFLIYFQGNSAPDKSGLPSDRFSAERTGGSVSTLTIQRTQQEDSAVYLCASSLVSLGANVLTFGAGSRLTVL.

The rearrangement links TRBV4-1 to TRBJ1-2; a weak D match, TRBD1 (6 bases). The CDR3 has 17 residues. Germline V gene data show CDR1 as MGHRA and CDR2 as YSYEKL. Trimming cost V 0 bases and J 4 bases, with 18 bases left between them. The CDR3 protein is CASSQDGGGGFGYGYTF. The CDR3 nucleotides read TGCGCCAGCAGCCAAGATGGGGGAGGGGGATTCGGCTATGGCTACACCTTC.

V is TRBV2 and J is TRBJ2-2; 11 bases agree with TRBD1. CDR1 is SNHLY and CDR2 is FYNNEI in the germline V gene. This CDR3 spans 15 amino acids. V was clipped by 4 bases and J by 7 bases; unmatched bases: 5. The CDR3 region is CASSGGTGGIGELFF. CDR3 nucleotide sequence: TGTGCCAGCAGTGGCGGGACAGGGGGTATCGGGGAGCTGTTTTTT.

The chain combines TRBV5-8 with TRBJ1-1; 9 bases match TRBD1. This CDR3 contains 15 residues. Trimming removed 4 bases from V and 3 bases from J; junction bases left unmatched: 7. CDR1 is SGHTS, CDR2 YDEGEE, per germline. In DNA form, the CDR3 reads TGTGCCAGCAGCCACCGACAGGGGGGATACACTGAAGCTTTCTTT. It yields the protein CASSHRQGGYTEAFF.

This rearrangement joins TRBV6-5 to TRBJ2-5, with 9 bases lining up with TRBD1. The trim removed 2 bases at V and 5 bases at J, leaving 6 bases unmatched. Germline V CDR1 and CDR2: MNHEY, SVGAGI. This CDR3 contains 15 residues. CDR3 region: CASSYGTGFVETQYF. CDR3 sequence (DNA): TGTGCCAGCAGTTACGGGACAGGGTTCGTGGAGACCCAGTACTTC.

V is TRBV6-6 and J is TRBJ2-3; D not resolved. Germline V gene sequence: CDR1 MNHNY, CDR2 SVGAGI (reference sequence). Trimming removed 2 bases from V and 1 base from J, with 10 bases in between. The CDR3 contains 15 residues. The CDR3 sequence is CASSYTALGTDTQYF. The CDR3 nucleotides read TGTGCCAGCAGTTACACAGCTCTCGGCACAGATACGCAGTATTTT.

The V call is TRBV2, the J call TRBJ1-5; TRBD1 aligns across 8 bases. Germline V CDR1 and CDR2: SNHLY, FYNNEI. V was pared by 4 bases and J by 2 bases, with 4 bases of the junction left unmatched. The CDR3 is made up of 15 amino acids. Here the CDR3 reads CASSGTGNGNQPQHF. In DNA form, the CDR3 reads TGTGCCAGCAGTGGGACAGGGAATGGCAATCAGCCCCAGCATTTT.

This clone was seen a single time. V gene TRBV15 combines with J gene TRBJ1-2, with D perhaps TRBD1 (5 bases). The length of the CDR3 is 13 residues. Per the germline V gene, CDR1 is LNHNV and CDR2 is YYDKDF (reference sequence). With 7 bases removed from V and 5 bases from J, the gap between germline ends came to 14 bases. CDR3 sequence (DNA): TGTGCCACCATATCCAGGGTCGCATATGGCTACACCTTC. Its translation is CATISRVAYGYTF. The entire variable domain, with the rest obtained from reference TRBV15 and TRBJ1-2, is as follows: DAMVIQNPRYQVTQFGKPVTLSCSQTLNHNVMYWYQQKSSQAPKLLFHYYDKDFNNEADTPDNFQSRRPNTSFCFLDIRSPGLGDTAMYLCATISRVAYGYTFGSGTRLTVV.

The J gene is TRBJ1-2, the V gene TRBV7-9; 7 nucleotides line up with TRBD1. With 5 bases clipped from V and 3 bases from J, the junction kept 3 bases outside the gene matches. The CDR3 spans 13 residues. CDR1 and CDR2 from the germline V gene are SEHNR and FQNEAQ (reference sequence). The DNA for the CDR3 is TGTGCCAGCAGCACCACAGGGGACTATGGCTACACCTTC. It codes for CASSTTGDYGYTF.

This clone was found once. The V call is TRBV28, the J call TRBJ1-6, with 9 bases aligning to TRBD1. The ends lost 5 bases at V and 6 bases at J; junction bases unmatched: 5. CDR3 length equals 15 residues. Germline values: CDR1 MDHEN, CDR2 SYDVKM. CDR3 region: CASSAGTGTNSPLHF. In nucleotides, the CDR3 is TGTGCCAGCAGTGCCGGGACAGGGACTAATTCACCCCTCCACTTT.

This sequence joins TRBV5-1 and TRBJ2-5, with TRBD2 as a possible D gene (5 bases). The germline gives CDR1 SGHRS, CDR2 YFSETQ. This CDR3 is 15 amino acids long. Trimming shortened V by 0 bases and J by 1 base, and 10 bases separated the two germline ends. CDR3 bases: TGCGCCAGCAGCTTGGTGGGGAGCTTCCAAGAGACCCAGTACTTC. It specifies CASSLVGSFQETQYF.

CDR3 nucleotide sequence: TGCGCCAGCAGCCAAGGGGGACTGCGAGGGACCGGGGAGCTGTTTTTT. It yields the protein CASSQGGLRGTGELFF. The chain couples TRBV4-1 to TRBJ2-2, with D possibly TRBD2 on 6 matching bases. Trimming took 1 base from V and 5 from J, leaving 14 bases between them. The germline V gene encodes CDR1 MGHRA and CDR2 YSYEKL. This CDR3 region has 16 residues.

This chain connects TRBV23-1 to TRBJ2-2; D might be TRBD1 (6 bases). TRBV23-1 is an ORF for which the function is uncertain. The CDR3 is 19 residues long. Trimming stripped 2 bases from V and 3 bases from J, with 22 bases between. For the CDR3, the DNA is TGCGCCAGCAGTCAAATCCTGAAAGGGGGTTTAGTAGACACCGGGGAGCTGTTTTTT. It translates to CASSQILKGGLVDTGELFF.

This chain links TRBV23-1 with TRBJ2-7, with 7 bases fitting TRBD2. TRBV23-1 is placed among ORFs of uncertain function. The length of the CDR3 is 15 residues. The V and J ends lost 1 base and 1 base, in that order; junction bases with no gene match: 4. The CDR3 coding sequence is TGCGCCAGCAGTCAATATAGCGGGCCATCCTACGAGCAGTACTTC. Its protein is CASSQYSGPSYEQYF.

About this clone: This sample includes further DNA sequences coding for the same CDR3. The CDR3 loop is CASAGQLNYGYTF. DNA for the CDR3: TGTGCCAGCGCGGGACAGTTAAACTATGGCTACACCTTC. The chain employs TRBV6-1 and TRBJ1-2, with 7 bases identical to TRBD1. V shed 8 bases and J 2 bases; nucleotides not matched to a gene: 5. There are 13 residues in the CDR3. The germline V gene has CDR1 MNHNS and CDR2 SASEGT.

The chain combines TRBV5-6 with TRBJ2-5; perhaps TRBD2 as D (6 bases). The V and J ends lost 4 bases and 7 bases respectively, with 14 bases between them. Germline V lookup: CDR1 SGHDT, CDR2 YYEEEE. This CDR3 comprises 13 residues. DNA of the CDR3: TGTGCCAGCAGCCCGACTAGGAGCGGGACCCAGTACTTC. This gives the protein CASSPTRSGTQYF.

The V gene is TRBV28, the J gene TRBJ2-7; 7 nucleotides match TRBD2. With V trimmed by 11 bases and J by 3 bases, 7 bases remained unmatched. The CDR3 has 12 residues. CDR1 and CDR2 (germline): MDHEN, SYDVKM. The CDR3 DNA sequence: TGTGCCTCCAACCGGGGGGTCTACGAGCAGTACTTC. Residues: CASNRGVYEQYF.

The gene calls are TRBV27 and TRBJ1-2, with TRBD1 matching 9 bases. V lost 5 bases and J lost 3; bases outside the gene matches: 16. This CDR3 has 18 residues. The germline CDR1 and CDR2 sequences are MNHEY and SMNVEV (reference sequence). The CDR3 DNA is TGTGCCAGCAGTCTGAGTCCCGGGACAGGGTCATTCTACTATGGCTACACCTTC. Residues: CASSLSPGTGSFYYGYTF.